This T cell receptor beta chain derives from a study of control samples from healthy donors and cancer patients. Trimming cost V 0 bases and J 1 base, with 8 bases left between them. Germline V CDR1 and CDR2: SGHRS, YFSETQ. The CDR3 loop spans 15 amino acids. The data were produced by immunoSEQ multiplex PCR, yet TCRdb's version contains in-frame clones alone and is incomplete. The top ten hold over 15% of the sample, which has 12,000 to 15,000 clones, around three quarters seen once. The sequencing input was formalin-fixed, paraffin-embedded tissue. The chain uses TRBV5-1 and TRBJ2-1; TRBD2 is a possible D gene (5 bases). This sequence originates from a female donor with lung cancer. As DNA, the CDR3 is TGCGCCAGCAGCTTGGGGGGAGCGTCCTACAATGAGCAGTTCTTC. Amino acids: CASSLGGASYNEQFF.